This TCR beta chain comes out of a study of shared clonotypes between healthy human individuals (dated by TCRdb to 2018 to 2021). At the level of the whole study: The cohort included three men and a couple of women between 18 and 49 years of age. Per donor, three plates each were used for CD4 naive and CD4 memory, two for CD8 naive, and one for CD8 memory. Blood TCR repertoires of a handful of healthy adults were deeply sequenced to estimate repertoire size and the extent of clonotype sharing between individuals. To increase sequencing depth and limit assay-specific biases, different laboratories used diverse techniques to prepare libraries and sequence TCR repertoires. Per donor, leukapheresis produced somewhere between about 0.94 and 10 billion PBMCs.

About this clone: Its specific antigen is unknown. Per-base qualities were not stored, and no clone one base away is much larger.

Findings and caveats that apply to the study as a whole: Higher generation probabilities were observed for clonotypes shared by all four sorted-subset donors than for non-shared clonotypes. Because the study included a small number of donors, the genetic and exposure-history diversity represented was limited. Estimated clonotype richness was generally larger for naive than for memory subsets. Sampling was restricted to blood, and TCR repertoires in tissues likely differ from the TCR repertoires found in blood. Pairwise subsampling indicated that sequencing depth was expected to affect the degree of clonotype sharing among donors. Rarefaction of sorted-subset datasets indicated incomplete sequencing despite the large sequencing depth. When a handful of donors were compared, the shared fraction of clonotypes was approximately 5% for naive CD4, 3% to 4% for naive CD8, more than 2% for memory CD4, and 0.3% to 0.5% for memory CD8.

V is reduced by 4 bases and J by 14 bases, leaving a spacing of 21 bases between them. Looking up the germline V gene yields CDR1 SNHLY and CDR2 FYNNEI. From the cysteine up to the phenylalanine, the CDR3 has a length of 14 residues. Only CDR3 DNA remains: 42 bases, in frame from the first base. Using the deep immunoSEQ assay, multiplex PCR amplified TCR CDR3 regions from genomic DNA. Extracted genomic DNA from each cell subset was spread evenly across all wells of several immunoSEQ 96-well plates, with each plate serving as a replicate. For sorted subsets, approximately 190 ng genomic DNA, equal to about 30,000 T cell genomes, was loaded into each replicate PCR. Purified libraries were quantified with a Qubit 3.0 fluorometer, sized on a Bioanalyzer 2100, and re-quantified with the KAPA Library Quantification kit. Every immunoSEQ 96-well plate was sequenced on a dedicated single-read 150-cycle Illumina NextSeq 550 flow cell. Concerning the study's data processing: Because only junctional sequences without quality scores were contained in the immunoSEQ output, filtering matching that applied to full-length reads could not be performed. Sequences were annotated with PyIR, a Python wrapper for IgBLAST v1.9, using IMGT germline references to assign V/J genes and CDR3. Any read was removed if the V/J assignment was weak (E-value above 1e-6), the CDR3 was missing, or the read contained stop codons, out-of-frame junctions, or ambiguous translated residues. V3J clonotypes were defined as sequences sharing an identical inferred V gene, J gene, and CDR3 amino acid sequence. Percentage overlap between repertoires was calculated by dividing the number of shared unique clonotypes by the size of the smaller repertoire. Repertoire richness was assessed with RTK rarefaction, the Chao1 estimator, and Recon v2.1 estimates of unobserved clonotypes. OLGA was used to compute generation probabilities for all TCRbeta clonotypes that the gDNA method yielded from a few donors. What TCRdb holds here is the immuneACCESS table cut down to in-frame rearrangements. Part of the clones is not present; checked against another copy, under half of the missing clones reflect an unresolved V gene, and the others are unexplained. The V and J calls and the clone size are those of that table, but D and trimming were determined from the DNA. For this sample there are some 2.1 million clones; 90% to 95% appear just once. In total, the top ten clones hold more than 1.5% of the sample.

CD8 naive samples consisted of CD45RO-negative cells that were positively selected for CCR7, yielding a CD45RA+CCR7+ population without TemRA cells. Donors were healthy HIV-negative adults with no recently reported acute infections or vaccinations. All donors were Caucasian adults living in Nashville, Tennessee, USA. After blood collection by leukapheresis, PBMCs were isolated using Ficoll-Histopaque density gradient centrifugation and then cryopreserved in the vapor phase of liquid nitrogen. Analytical flow cytometry was used to check the purity and quantity of every magnetically sorted T cell population. Genomic DNA was isolated from each sorted fraction and quantified by UV absorbance on a Nanodrop 2000c.

This receptor chain uses TRBV2 and TRBJ1-5; no D gene call is confident. Sequenced material: naive CD8+ T cells from PBMCs. The intended sense of this specimen's cell subset or site label: CD45RA+CCR7+. The origin of this receptor is a man between 18 and 29 years old in good health. Some clones in this sample may be carry-over from other donors' samples. The CDR3: CASSAGPPGKEEHF. The DNA sequence is given as TGTGCCAGCAGTGCCGGGCCCCCTGGGAAGGAAGAGCATTTT.